The 13 T cell receptor beta chains below all came from one sample that was sequenced in a study of vaccination effects on CD4 cells after COVID-19. These receptors lack a known antigen. Antigen-specific CD4+ T cells expanded by the ViraFEST assay with viral peptide pools were then sequenced. Around day 10 of culture, CD4+ T cells were separated out. Two-dose BNT162b2 or mRNA-1273 vaccination was given to participants. Assay: immunoSEQ multiplex PCR; the TCRdb copy retains only in-frame clones and omits some. The sample records about 59,000 clones, roughly three quarters being singletons. The sample consisted of CD4+ T cells from PBMCs cultured with HCoV-OC43 spike peptides, taken after COVID-19 vaccination. As for subset: HCoV-OC43 spike overlapping peptide pool stimulation. The receptors derive from a human donor who received a COVID-19 vaccine.

This clone was found once. This sequence joins TRBV18 and TRBJ1-1; tentatively, D is TRBD1 (5 bases). The CDR3 has 15 residues. The V end lost 6 bases, the J end lost 2 bases, and 16 bases lay between the germline ends. Germline V gene sequence: CDR1 KGHSH, CDR2 LQKENI. The CDR3 DNA follows: TGTGCCAGCTCCTTACCCGGGGGGGACAACACTGAAGCTTTCTTT. Translated: CASSLPGGDNTEAFF.

The chain combines TRBV5-4 with TRBJ1-6; no clear D. Germline values: CDR1 SGHNT, CDR2 YYREEE (reference sequence). The CDR3 extends over 16 amino acids. V shed 2 bases and J shed 0 bases, with 9 bases lying between them. The CDR3 DNA follows: TGTGCCAGCAGCTTAGGTGCTATCTCCTATAATTCACCCCTCCACTTT. Amino acids: CASSLGAISYNSPLHF. The full variable domain, in which reference TRBV5-4 and TRBJ1-6 provide the parts outside the CDR3, is ETGVTQSPTHLIKTRGQQVTLRCSSQSGHNTVSWYQQALGQGPQFIFQYYREEENGRGNFPPRFSGLQFPNYSSELNVNALELDDSALYLCASSLGAISYNSPLHFGNGTRLTVT.

The CDR3, as DNA: TGTGCCAGTAGTATAGCGGGATCAACTAATGAAAAACTGTTTTTT. Translation gives CASSIAGSTNEKLFF. The genes are TRBV19 and TRBJ1-4; no clear D. CDR1 and CDR2 from the germline V gene are LNHDA and SQIVND (reference sequence). The CDR3 extends over 15 amino acids. V gave up 1 base and J gave up 0 bases, with 6 bases separating them. Full variable domain (rest looked up from reference TRBV19 and TRBJ1-4): DGGITQSPKYLFRKEGQNVTLSCEQNLNHDAMYWYRQDPGQGLRLIYYSQIVNDFQKGDIAEGYSVSREKKESFPLTVTSAQKNPTAFYLCASSIAGSTNEKLFFGSGTQLSVL.

V is TRBV9 and J is TRBJ1-6; maybe TRBD1 (6 bases). Deletions cut 2 bases from V and 7 bases from J, with 7 bases between. Per the germline V gene, CDR1 is SGDLS and CDR2 is YYNGEE. The CDR3 covers 13 residues. The CDR3 sequence: CASSVTGNSPLHF. The CDR3 nucleotides read TGTGCCAGCAGCGTCACAGGGAATTCACCCCTCCACTTT.

The CDR3 loop reads CASRASGGLNTQYF. The CDR3 DNA follows: TGCGCCAGCAGGGCTAGCGGGGGGCTTAATACGCAGTATTTT. The chain recombines TRBV10-1 with TRBJ2-3; 11 bases map to TRBD2. The CDR3 is 14 residues long. Unmatched junction bases numbered 6, after V lost 6 bases and J lost 7 bases. CDR1 is WNHNN and CDR2 is SYGVQD in the germline V gene (reference sequence).

The rearrangement uses TRBV4-1 and TRBJ2-3, with 7 positions matching TRBD1. Germline CDR1 is MGHRA and CDR2 is YSYEKL. The CDR3 totals 17 residues. V dropped 1 base and J dropped 2; count of bases not matched to a gene: 9. CDR3 in DNA: TGCGCCAGCAGCCAAGTTCTGACAGGGACATACACAGATACGCAGTATTTT. Encoded protein: CASSQVLTGTYTDTQYF.

The V gene is TRBV7-9, the J gene TRBJ1-3; possibly TRBD1 for D (6 bases). The CDR3 sequence is 14 residues long. The V end lost 5 bases, the J end lost 4 bases, and 12 bases lay between the germline ends. Germline V CDR1 and CDR2: SEHNR, FQNEAQ (reference sequence). CDR3 bases: TGTGCCAGCAGCCGAAAGGGGGGAGGAAACACCATATATTTT. Amino acid sequence: CASSRKGGGNTIYF.

The chain is built from TRBV5-4 and TRBJ2-7; TRBD2 matches at 7 bases. Per the germline V gene, CDR1 is SGHNT and CDR2 is YYREEE (reference sequence). After removal of 0 bases from V and 11 bases from J, the junction contained 8 bases not matched to a gene. CDR3 length: 13 amino acids. The CDR3 DNA reads TGTGCCAGCAGCTTGGGGCTGGGAGGGGTAGAGTACGTC. Amino acid sequence: CASSLGLGGVEYV.

This chain joins TRBV18 and TRBJ2-5, with D perhaps TRBD2 (6 bases). This CDR3 is built from 15 residues. Germline-derived CDR1 and CDR2 are KGHSH and LQKENI. Trimming left V 5 bases short and J 4 bases short, with 17 bases between. The chain's CDR3 is CASSAGRTYGETQYF. DNA of the CDR3: TGTGCCAGCTCAGCGGGGCGGACATATGGAGAGACCCAGTACTTC.

The chain joins TRBV6-1 to TRBJ2-7, with D possibly TRBD1 on 6 matching bases. This CDR3 has 15 amino acids. Germline CDR1 and CDR2: MNHNS and SASEGT. V was shortened by 0 bases and J by 4 bases, with 13 bases between the two germline ends. CDR3 region: CASSEAPGEGYEQYV. The CDR3 bases are TGTGCCAGCAGTGAAGCGCCAGGGGAAGGGTACGAGCAGTACGTC.

This chain links TRBV7-9 with TRBJ2-3, with 9 bases fitting TRBD2. V lost 5 bases to trimming and J lost 2 bases; unmatched junction nucleotides: 11. This CDR3 region has 17 residues. CDR1 SEHNR and CDR2 FQNEAQ come from the germline V gene (reference sequence). DNA of the CDR3: TGTGCCAGCAGCCGTGGTACGGGACTAGCTGACACAGATACGCAGTATTTT. This translates into CASSRGTGLADTDTQYF.

This sequence joins TRBV6-4 and TRBJ1-2; TRBD1 matches at 10 bases. The CDR3 is 15 amino acids. Looked up from germline, CDR1 is MRHNA and CDR2 is SNTAGT. The V and J ends lost 6 bases and 3 bases, in that order; junction bases with no gene match: 7. The CDR3: CASSRTGQGDYGYTF. The CDR3 DNA reads TGTGCCAGCAGCCGGACAGGACAGGGGGACTATGGCTACACCTTC.

The chain employs TRBV10-2 and TRBJ2-5; the match to TRBD2 covers 8 bases. CDR1 is WSHSY, CDR2 SAAADI, per germline. The CDR3 consists of 15 residues. V trimming: 3 bases; J trimming: 5 bases; junction bases outside the gene matches: 8. The CDR3 protein is CASSEYRGGQETQYF. CDR3 in DNA: TGCGCCAGCAGTGAATATCGGGGGGGCCAGGAGACCCAGTACTTC.